This T cell receptor (beta chain) emerged from a study of T cell therapy after organ transplantation. Study background: T cells were expanded approximately 15 days with 30 CMV class I/II epitopes. Patients received up to 6 T cell doses every 2 weeks.

Time point given: 20-29 weeks after completion of therapy. A remark on this clone: Antigen unknown.

The data were produced by immunoSEQ multiplex PCR, yet TCRdb's version contains in-frame clones alone and is incomplete. This table holds about 1,200 clones, roughly 60% found once. CDR3 length equals 16 residues. Germline-derived CDR1 and CDR2 are SEHNR and FQNEAQ (reference sequence). V lost 5 bases, J lost 1 base, and 9 bases stayed unmatched. The sequences come from CD8+ T cells from blood, collected after autologous CMV-specific T cell therapy. This sequence joins TRBV7-9 and TRBJ2-3; 7 bases are shared with TRBD2. The sequence derives from a human patient who had received a solid organ transplant and had CMV disease. T cells may partly derive from the graft donor. This CDR3 reads CASSPPWGGGTDTQYF. The CDR3 region has the DNA TGTGCCAGCAGCCCCCCTTGGGGGGGAGGCACAGATACGCAGTATTTT.